Each of the 32 T cell receptor beta chains below was sequenced from the same sample in a study of T cell changes during pregnancy in multiple sclerosis. The data were produced by immunoSEQ multiplex PCR, yet TCRdb's version contains in-frame clones alone and is incomplete. The table shows 45,000 or so clones, with 75% to 95% occurring only once. Sample: CD8+ T cells from peripheral blood mononuclear cells, taken after pregnancy. Receptors originate from a female donor with multiple sclerosis, enrolled in a pregnancy study.

This clone showed up just once. The chain couples TRBV27 to TRBJ2-3, with 10 bases aligning to TRBD2. Germline-derived CDR1 and CDR2 are MNHEY and SMNVEV (reference sequence). V was pared by 5 bases and J by 5 bases, with 13 bases of the junction left unmatched. This CDR3 has 17 amino acids. The CDR3 DNA reads as TGTGCCAGCAGTCGAATTTCTACTAGCGGGACTGTAGATACGCAGTATTTT. Translating it yields CASSRISTSGTVDTQYF.

The chain couples TRBV6-1 to TRBJ2-7, with 10 nucleotides matching TRBD1. V gave up 7 bases and J gave up 4 bases; unmatched junction bases: 4. The CDR3 covers 13 residues. Germline lookup yields CDR1 MNHNS and CDR2 SASEGT. CDR3 loop: CASIRTGGYEQYF. CDR3 bases: TGTGCCAGCATCAGGACAGGGGGTTACGAGCAGTACTTC.

The chain links TRBV27 to TRBJ2-7; TRBD1 matches 12 bases. The CDR3 covers 17 residues. CDR1 is MNHEY and CDR2 is SMNVEV in the germline V gene (reference sequence). V dropped 5 bases and J dropped 1; count of bases not matched to a gene: 9. CDR3 protein: CASSTLGTGGASYEQYF. The CDR3 region has the DNA TGTGCCAGCAGTACTCTAGGGACAGGGGGCGCGTCCTACGAGCAGTACTTC.

This rearrangement joins TRBV10-3 to TRBJ2-7; D call uncertain. This CDR3 has 13 amino acids. The V end was cut by 4 bases, the J end by 5 bases, with 12 bases between. The germline gives CDR1 ENHRY, CDR2 SYGVKD. The CDR3 sequence: CAISGSRLDEQYF. CDR3 nucleotides: TGTGCCATCAGTGGGTCGCGGTTAGACGAGCAGTACTTC.

The genes are TRBV6-1 and TRBJ1-1; a possible D gene is TRBD1 (6 bases). CDR1 is MNHNS and CDR2 is SASEGT in the germline V gene. Trimming left V 6 bases short and J 0 bases short, with 14 bases between. The CDR3 has 15 amino acids. This chain's CDR3 is CASRVGQNMNTEAFF. CDR3 nucleotides: TGTGCCAGCAGGGTGGGACAAAACATGAACACTGAAGCTTTCTTT.

The genes are TRBV4-2 and TRBJ2-7; weak D call: TRBD1 (6 bases). The CDR3 extends over 15 amino acids. Trimming took 0 bases from V and 0 from J, leaving 9 bases between them. Germline V lookup: CDR1 LGHNA, CDR2 YNFKEQ. CDR3 in amino acids: CASSQEQGSSYEQYF. The CDR3 region has the DNA TGTGCCAGCAGCCAAGAACAGGGATCCTCCTACGAGCAGTACTTC.

The chain carries TRBV9 and TRBJ2-2; D is perhaps TRBD2 (7 bases). This CDR3 contains 16 residues. CDR1 and CDR2 (germline): SGDLS, YYNGEE. Deletions cut 2 bases from V and 6 bases from J, with 17 bases between. This chain's CDR3 is CASSVGGSGRPGELFF. The CDR3 DNA reads TGTGCCAGCAGCGTGGGGGGCTCCGGGAGGCCCGGGGAGCTGTTTTTT.

V and J are TRBV29-1 and TRBJ2-3, with 11 positions matching TRBD2. The CDR3 sequence is 12 residues long. V shed 7 bases, J shed 4 bases, and the junction held 1 base outside the gene matches. The germline CDR1 and CDR2 sequences are SQVTM and ANQGSEA. CDR3 region: CSAGLAADTQYF. The CDR3 region has the DNA TGCAGCGCGGGACTAGCGGCAGATACGCAGTATTTT.

This clone showed up just once. The rearrangement joins TRBV19 to TRBJ1-1; 8 nucleotides match TRBD1. J lost 1 base, V lost 6 bases, and 4 bases had no gene match. Germline loops: CDR1 LNHDA, CDR2 SQIVND (reference sequence). This CDR3 has 14 amino acids. CDR3 loop: CASSYGQGNTEAFF. CDR3 coding DNA: TGTGCCAGTAGCTATGGACAGGGGAACACTGAAGCTTTCTTT.

The genes are TRBV11-2 and TRBJ2-7; D is perhaps TRBD1 (6 bases). The CDR3 has 17 amino acids. Germline V gene sequence: CDR1 SGHAT, CDR2 FQNNGV. Trimming left V 1 base short and J 2 bases short, with 18 bases between. In DNA, the CDR3 is TGTGCCAGCAGCTTAGCCCGATTTGACAGGACCACCTACGAGCAGTACTTC. This gives the protein CASSLARFDRTTYEQYF. Drawing the rest from reference TRBV11-2 and TRBJ2-7, the complete variable domain is EAGVAQSPRYKIIEKRQSVAFWCNPISGHATLYWYQQILGQGPKLLIQFQNNGVVDDSQLPKDRFSAERLKGVDSTLKIQPAKLEDSAVYLCASSLARFDRTTYEQYFGPGTRLTVT.

The chain employs TRBV2 and TRBJ2-6; TRBD2 aligns across 11 bases. CDR1 is SNHLY and CDR2 is FYNNEI in the germline V gene. The CDR3 contains 17 residues. With 6 bases clipped from V and 2 bases from J, the junction kept 6 bases outside the gene matches. As DNA, the CDR3 is TGTGCCAGCAGAACACTAGCGGGAGTGGCTGGGGCCAACGTCCTGACTTTC. The encoded protein is CASRTLAGVAGANVLTF.

The gene calls are TRBV19 and TRBJ1-1; 7 positions match TRBD1. Germline-derived CDR1 and CDR2 are LNHDA and SQIVND (reference sequence). This CDR3 has 14 amino acids. V was pared by 5 bases and J by 5 bases, with 8 bases of the junction left unmatched. CDR3 coding DNA: TGTGCCAGTAGTGGGGCCTCCAGGGGGACTGAAGCTTTCTTT. It translates to CASSGASRGTEAFF. The full variable domain, in which reference TRBV19 and TRBJ1-1 provide the parts outside the CDR3, is DGGITQSPKYLFRKEGQNVTLSCEQNLNHDAMYWYRQDPGQGLRLIYYSQIVNDFQKGDIAEGYSVSREKKESFPLTVTSAQKNPTAFYLCASSGASRGTEAFFGQGTRLTVV.

This chain uses TRBV10-3 with TRBJ1-3; D ambiguous. The CDR3 contains 15 residues. Trimming removed 6 bases from V and 0 bases from J, with 12 bases in between. Germline V gene sequence: CDR1 ENHRY, CDR2 SYGVKD. The chain's CDR3 is CAIRVGDYSGNTIYF. In DNA, the CDR3 is TGTGCCATCAGGGTCGGTGACTACTCTGGAAACACCATATATTTT.

This clone was recorded only once. The V gene is TRBV13, the J gene TRBJ2-7; tentative D call: TRBD2 (5 bases). In germline, CDR1 is PRHDT, CDR2 FYEKMQ (reference sequence). This CDR3 has 13 residues. The V end lost 5 bases, the J end lost 7 bases, and 15 bases lay between the germline ends. The CDR3 DNA reads TGTGCCAGCAGCCCGCCAGGAGAGGGAGAGCAGTACTTC. This encodes CASSPPGEGEQYF.

This chain links TRBV11-2 with TRBJ2-3; 10 bases fit TRBD2. Germline CDR1 SGHAT, CDR2 FQNNGV. The V and J ends lost 7 bases and 6 bases, in that order; junction bases with no gene match: 10. The CDR3 has 15 residues. This CDR3 is CASTPSSGRVDTQYF. The CDR3 nucleotides read TGTGCCAGCACCCCATCTAGCGGGAGAGTGGATACGCAGTATTTT.

The genes are TRBV5-5 and TRBJ2-5, with D unclear. With 7 bases removed from V and 4 bases from J, the gap between germline ends came to 20 bases. CDR1 and CDR2 from the germline V gene are SGHKS and YYEKEE (reference sequence). This CDR3 has 15 amino acids. The CDR3 here is CASHPFQIPRETQYF. Written as DNA, the CDR3 is TGTGCCAGCCACCCCTTCCAGATCCCACGAGAGACCCAGTACTTC. Using reference TRBV5-5 and TRBJ2-5 for the parts outside the CDR3, the full variable domain is DAGVTQSPTHLIKTRGQQVTLRCSPISGHKSVSWYQQVLGQGPQFIFQYYEKEERGRGNFPDRFSARQFPNYSSELNVNALLLGDSALYLCASHPFQIPRETQYFGPGTRLLVL.

V is TRBV6-4 and J is TRBJ2-5, with a weak D call TRBD2 (5 bases). The germline V gene encodes CDR1 MRHNA and CDR2 SNTAGT. V was pared by 4 bases and J by 1 base, with 10 bases between. The CDR3 totals 14 residues. The CDR3 region is CASSVSGGQETQYF. CDR3 DNA: TGTGCCAGCAGTGTCTCAGGAGGCCAAGAGACCCAGTACTTC.

The V and J genes are TRBV7-9 and TRBJ2-2, with TRBD2 identical over 10 bases. With V trimmed by 5 bases and J by 1 base, 4 bases remained unmatched. Per germline, CDR1 SEHNR and CDR2 FQNEAQ (reference sequence). The CDR3 covers 16 residues. CDR3: CASSPWTSGNTGELFF. CDR3 in DNA: TGTGCCAGCAGCCCTTGGACTAGCGGGAACACCGGGGAGCTGTTTTTT. The full variable domain, rest sourced from reference TRBV7-9 and TRBJ2-2, is DTGVSQNPRHKITKRGQNVTFRCDPISEHNRLYWYRQTLGQGPEFLTYFQNEAQLEKSRLLSDRFSAERPKGSFSTLEIQRTEQGDSAMYLCASSPWTSGNTGELFFGEGSRLTVL.

V and J are TRBV6-5 and TRBJ2-2; D gene uncertain. Looked up from germline, CDR1 is MNHEY and CDR2 is SVGAGI. With 0 bases removed from V and 4 bases from J, the gap between germline ends came to 9 bases. CDR3 length: 15 residues. The CDR3 loop is CASSYSTRGTGELFF. For the CDR3, the DNA is TGTGCCAGCAGTTACTCGACGCGAGGCACCGGGGAGCTGTTTTTT.

The chain combines TRBV7-9 with TRBJ1-1; D is ambiguous. V lost 3 bases and J 8 bases, leaving 7 bases between the germline ends. The CDR3 consists of 11 residues. Germline CDR1 reads SEHNR; CDR2 reads FQNEAQ (reference sequence). As DNA, the CDR3 is TGTGCCAGCAGCTTTACAGAGGAAGCTTTCTTT. Translation gives CASSFTEEAFF.

J is TRBJ1-1 and V is TRBV7-6; D call uncertain. Germline loops: CDR1 SGHVS, CDR2 FNYEAQ. The CDR3 is 12 residues long. Trimming shortened V by 5 bases and J by 1 base, and 5 bases separated the two germline ends. The CDR3 region is CASSTGNTEAFF. In nucleotides, the CDR3 is TGTGCCAGCAGCACGGGGAACACTGAAGCTTTCTTT.

This sequence joins TRBV21-1 and TRBJ1-5; TRBD1, as called in the table, went unchecked against the DNA. TRBV21-1 is labeled a pseudogene. The CDR3 runs 13 residues. This CDR3 is CAIRDRGNQPQHF. DNA for the CDR3: TGTGCCATTCGGGACAGGGGCAATCAGCCCCAGCATTTT.

This clone was observed once. The chain joins TRBV6-5 to TRBJ2-7, with 7 nucleotides matching TRBD1. The CDR3 has 12 amino acids. V shed 6 bases and J 4 bases; nucleotides not matched to a gene: 3. Germline CDR1 is MNHEY and CDR2 is SVGAGI. The CDR3 loop is CASRQGFYEQYF. CDR3 coding DNA: TGTGCCAGCAGACAGGGGTTTTACGAGCAGTACTTC.

This chain links TRBV29-1 with TRBJ1-1, with D maybe TRBD1 (5 bases). This CDR3 is built from 17 residues. Germline V lookup: CDR1 SQVTM, CDR2 ANQGSEA. V lost 1 base and J lost 4, with 22 bases in between. The CDR3 region has the DNA TGCAGCGTTGAAGGGGGGGACCCGGTATTACAGAGCACTGAAGCTTTCTTT. This translates into CSVEGGDPVLQSTEAFF.

The chain joins TRBV6-5 to TRBJ2-2; the D is unclear. The CDR3 loop spans 14 amino acids. Germline values: CDR1 MNHEY, CDR2 SVGAGI. The V end was cut by 2 bases, the J end by 2 bases, with 6 bases between. CDR3 amino acids: CASSYGPNTGELFF. The DNA for the CDR3 is TGTGCCAGCAGTTACGGGCCCAACACCGGGGAGCTGTTTTTT.

The chain couples TRBV7-9 to TRBJ2-5, with TRBD2 as a possible D gene (6 bases). Per the germline V gene, CDR1 is SEHNR and CDR2 is FQNEAQ (reference sequence). The length of the CDR3 is 14 residues. The V end lost 5 bases, the J end lost 2 bases, and 12 bases lay between the germline ends. The CDR3 sequence: CASSPGTAQETQYF. The CDR3 region has the DNA TGTGCCAGCAGCCCGGGGACTGCACAAGAGACCCAGTACTTC.

The gene calls are TRBV7-2 and TRBJ2-3; TRBD1 aligns across 9 bases. Germline CDR1 and CDR2: SGHTA and FQGNSA. The length of the CDR3 is 15 residues. V shed 5 bases, J shed 5 bases, and the junction held 8 bases outside the gene matches. CDR3 DNA sequence: TGTGCCAGCAGCCACCGGGACAGGGTAGGAGATACGCAGTATTTT. Residues: CASSHRDRVGDTQYF. The full variable domain, its missing parts supplied by reference TRBV7-2 and TRBJ2-3, is GAGVSQSPSNKVTEKGKDVELRCDPISGHTALYWYRQSLGQGLEFLIYFQGNSAPDKSGLPSDRFSAERTGGSVSTLTIQRTQQEDSAVYLCASSHRDRVGDTQYFGPGTRLTVL.

The chain uses TRBV5-1 and TRBJ2-1; no clear D. The germline CDR1 and CDR2 sequences are SGHRS and YFSETQ. Trimming left V 2 bases short and J 4 bases short, with 13 bases between. The CDR3 contains 15 residues. CDR3 amino acids: CASSFSRLDYNEQFF. The CDR3 bases are TGCGCCAGCAGCTTTTCGAGGCTAGATTACAATGAGCAGTTCTTC.

The chain joins TRBV19 to TRBJ1-3; D may be TRBD1 (5 bases). The CDR3 length is 15 residues. Trimming stripped 10 bases from V and 4 bases from J, with 20 bases between. Germline-derived CDR1 and CDR2 are LNHDA and SQIVND (reference sequence). CDR3 coding DNA: TGTGCCACCGTGGAGGGGTCTTCTTTCGGAAACACCATATATTTT. Amino acid sequence: CATVEGSSFGNTIYF.

This chain joins TRBV5-1 and TRBJ2-5; TRBD1 agrees at 9 bases. There are 17 residues in the CDR3. V was pared by 4 bases and J by 0 bases, with 10 bases of the junction left unmatched. The V gene's germline CDR1 is SGHRS and CDR2 YFSETQ. The CDR3 nucleotides are TGCGCCAGCAGCCCGGGACAGGGAATTGCCAACCAAGAGACCCAGTACTTC. Protein: CASSPGQGIANQETQYF. The full variable domain, rest sourced from reference TRBV5-1 and TRBJ2-5, is KAGVTQTPRYLIKTRGQQVTLSCSPISGHRSVSWYQQTPGQGLQFLFEYFSETQRNKGNFPGRFSGRQFSNSRSEMNVSTLELGDSALYLCASSPGQGIANQETQYFGPGTRLLVL.

This chain links TRBV6-1 with TRBJ2-7; possible D gene TRBD2, 6 bases. The CDR3 covers 12 residues. Trimming took 3 bases from V and 4 from J, leaving 7 bases between them. The germline V gene encodes CDR1 MNHNS and CDR2 SASEGT. The CDR3 DNA sequence: TGTGCCAGCAGTGAGGACTATTACGAGCAGTACTTC. Encoded protein: CASSEDYYEQYF.

This chain joins TRBV14 and TRBJ2-1; TRBD2 agrees at 9 bases. The CDR3 loop spans 15 amino acids. With V trimmed by 4 bases and J by 3 bases, 4 bases remained unmatched. Germline values: CDR1 SGHDN, CDR2 FVKESK. CDR3: CASSPIAGVYNEQFF. In DNA form, the CDR3 reads TGTGCCAGCAGCCCCATAGCGGGAGTCTACAATGAGCAGTTCTTC. Combining the CDR3 with reference TRBV14 and TRBJ2-1 gives the whole variable domain EAGVTQFPSHSVIEKGQTVTLRCDPISGHDNLYWYRRVMGKEIKFLLHFVKESKQDESGMPNNRFLAERTGGTYSTLKVQPAELEDSGVYFCASSPIAGVYNEQFFGPGTRLTVL.